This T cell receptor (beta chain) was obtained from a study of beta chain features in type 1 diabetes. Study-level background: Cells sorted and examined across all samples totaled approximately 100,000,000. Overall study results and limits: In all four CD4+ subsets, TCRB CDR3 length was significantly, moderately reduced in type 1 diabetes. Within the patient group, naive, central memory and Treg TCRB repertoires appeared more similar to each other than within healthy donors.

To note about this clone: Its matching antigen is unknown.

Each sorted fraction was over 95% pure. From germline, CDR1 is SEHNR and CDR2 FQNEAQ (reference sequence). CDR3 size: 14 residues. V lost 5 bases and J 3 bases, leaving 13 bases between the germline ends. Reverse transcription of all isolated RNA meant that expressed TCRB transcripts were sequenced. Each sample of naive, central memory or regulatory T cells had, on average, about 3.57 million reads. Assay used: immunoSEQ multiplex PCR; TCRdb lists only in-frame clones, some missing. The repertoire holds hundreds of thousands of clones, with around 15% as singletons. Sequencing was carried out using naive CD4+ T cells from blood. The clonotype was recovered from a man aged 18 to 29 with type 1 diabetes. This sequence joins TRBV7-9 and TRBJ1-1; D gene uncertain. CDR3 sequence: CASSPSGRDTEAFF. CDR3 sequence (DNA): TGTGCCAGCAGCCCGTCGGGCCGAGACACTGAAGCTTTCTTT.